These T cell receptor beta chains were read from a single sample in a study of post-analysis software for immune sequencing data. TCRdb re-derived calls from the PCR reads in MiXCR, one entry per CDR3 protein. This table has fewer than 850,000 distinct CDR3 sequences, around 45% appearing once. The source material was blood. Every receptor here comes from a girl aged 5-17 years with multiple sclerosis. Both conserved end residues are part of each CDR3. D genes are given only for firm matches.

CDR3aa | v_gene | d_gene
CSVEKRTSGRIDTQYF | TRBV29-1 | TRBD2
CASSFLGTAPYEQYF | TRBV28 | .
CASSLARDSGANVLTF | TRBV7-9 | .
CVGLAGDGEQFF | TRBV7-8 | TRBD2
CASSFPREMSVYEQYF | TRBV7-3 | .
CSVGQGAGETQYF | TRBV29-1 | TRBD1
CAITPVGFGSGTDTQYF | TRBV10-3 | .
CAISEKGYGYTF | TRBV10-3 | .
CASSQDRHWDIQYF | TRBV14 | .
CSVSRGPNTEAFF | TRBV29-1 | .
CASGSSTWTGILEQYF | TRBV12-5 | TRBD1
CATSRDTWTGANQPQHF | TRBV15 | TRBD1
CSSREGRDEQYF | TRBV11-2 | TRBD2
CSAVTPGGQYF | TRBV20-1 | .
CAGSYGPNNEQFF | TRBV5-1 | .
CASSQRVGTERTDTQYF | TRBV3-1 | TRBD1
CASKASGSNEQFF | TRBV27 | TRBD2
CTSSPPLAAGETQYF | TRBV18 | .
CVSSSARGGYTF | TRBV28 | .
CSASILAAYNEQFF | TRBV20-1 | TRBD2
CATSELGPATGELFF | TRBV24-1 | .
CASMERGKETQYF | TRBV6-5 | .
CASSFDPLAGVRNEQFF | TRBV5-1 | TRBD2
CASSFRTGSSYNEQFF | TRBV12-3/TRBV12-4 | TRBD1
CAIRDIVRETQYF | TRBV10-3 | .
CASSEQSTSATDTQYF | TRBV10-1 | TRBD2